Below, 18 T cell receptor beta chains from the same sample are listed, as sequenced in a study of T cell responses to AZD1222 COVID-19 vaccine. Profiling relied on immunoSEQ multiplex PCR, and the TCRdb table lists in-frame clones only, not all of them. The data contain about 270,000 clones, around 93% of them singletons. Specimen: peripheral blood, collected 28 days after the second AZD1222 dose. All receptors come from an adult who received the AZD1222 COVID-19 vaccine.

The V and J genes are TRBV16 and TRBJ1-1, with a weak D call TRBD1 (6 bases). V lost 4 bases to trimming and J lost 1 base, with 16 bases between them. The CDR3 has 16 residues. Germline lookup yields CDR1 KGHSY and CDR2 FQNENV. The CDR3 is CASSPTEGGKNTEAFF. As DNA, the CDR3 is TGTGCCAGCAGCCCGACAGAGGGGGGAAAGAACACTGAAGCTTTCTTT. Full variable domain (rest looked up from reference TRBV16 and TRBJ1-1): GEEVAQTPKHLVRGEGQKAKLYCAPIKGHSYVFWYQQVLKNEFKFLISFQNENVFDETGMPKERFSAKCLPNSPCSLEIQATKLEDSAVYFCASSPTEGGKNTEAFFGQGTRLTVV.

The rearrangement uses TRBV27 and TRBJ2-7; 12 nucleotides line up with TRBD2. There are 14 residues in the CDR3. V lost 6 bases and J lost 2; bases outside the gene matches: 2. Germline V CDR1 and CDR2: MNHEY, SMNVEV (reference sequence). CDR3 protein: CASSLAGGTYEQYF. The DNA for the CDR3 is TGTGCCAGCAGCCTAGCGGGAGGGACCTACGAGCAGTACTTC.

The chain uses TRBV7-2 and TRBJ2-1; 8 bases are a match to TRBD2. Losses at the gene ends were 3 bases for V and 8 bases for J; bases not matched to a gene: 9. The CDR3 totals 15 residues. Germline assignment: CDR1 SGHTA and CDR2 FQGNSA. DNA of the CDR3: TGTGCCAGCAGCTTTGGCGGGGGGCTGCTCGATGAGCAGTTCTTC. Amino acids: CASSFGGGLLDEQFF. Looking up the rest from reference TRBV7-2 and TRBJ2-1 gives the full variable domain: GAGVSQSPSNKVTEKGKDVELRCDPISGHTALYWYRQSLGQGLEFLIYFQGNSAPDKSGLPSDRFSAERTGGSVSTLTIQRTQQEDSAVYLCASSFGGGLLDEQFFGPGTRLTVL.

The chain employs TRBV3-1 (or the pseudogene TRBV3-2) and TRBJ2-2, with TRBD1 as a possible D gene (5 bases). CDR1 is LGHDT and CDR2 is YNNKEL in the germline V gene (reference sequence). CDR3 length: 14 amino acids. Deletions cut 3 bases from V and 4 bases from J, with 9 bases between. Written as DNA, the CDR3 is TGTGCCAGCAGCCAGAAGGGGTTCACCGGGGAGCTGTTTTTT. Protein sequence: CASSQKGFTGELFF.

The V call is TRBV7-9, the J call TRBJ2-2; 8 positions agree with TRBD1. V lost 8 bases, J lost 6 bases, and 5 bases stayed unmatched. This CDR3 contains 13 residues. Per germline, CDR1 SEHNR and CDR2 FQNEAQ (reference sequence). Written as DNA, the CDR3 is TGTGCCAGCGAGACAGGGGCTGCCGGGGAGCTGTTTTTT. It is translated as CASETGAAGELFF. The variable domain in full, completed from reference TRBV7-9 and TRBJ2-2, reads DTGVSQNPRHKITKRGQNVTFRCDPISEHNRLYWYRQTLGQGPEFLTYFQNEAQLEKSRLLSDRFSAERPKGSFSTLEIQRTEQGDSAMYLCASETGAAGELFFGEGSRLTVL.

This chain uses TRBV7-7 with TRBJ2-2; tentatively, D is TRBD2 (6 bases). CDR1 and CDR2 from the germline V gene are SSHAT and FNYEAQ (reference sequence). V was cut by 0 bases and J by 7 bases, with 15 bases left in between. This CDR3 spans 16 amino acids. CDR3 sequence (DNA): TGTGCCAGCAGCTTAGCGACCCCGGGGGTCGGCGGGGAGCTGTTTTTT. It translates to CASSLATPGVGGELFF.

The V and J genes are TRBV5-1 and TRBJ2-7, with a possible D match to TRBD1 (6 bases). Germline CDR1 is SGHRS and CDR2 is YFSETQ. Trimming took off 1 base at V and 1 base at J, with 9 bases between the two ends. The CDR3 length is 14 residues. The CDR3 loop is CASSLQGMSYEQYF. CDR3 sequence (DNA): TGCGCCAGCAGCTTGCAGGGGATGTCCTACGAGCAGTACTTC.

The rearrangement links TRBV18 to TRBJ1-3; D remains ambiguous. Looked up from germline, CDR1 is KGHSH and CDR2 is LQKENI. This CDR3 spans 15 amino acids. V shed 3 bases and J shed 3 bases, with 12 bases lying between them. The CDR3 bases are TGTGCCAGCTCACCGAGGGAAGCGCTTGGAAACACCATATATTTT. It codes for CASSPREALGNTIYF.

This clone was observed a single time. The chain links TRBV5-1 to TRBJ1-5, with D possibly being TRBD1 (5 bases). The V end lost 2 bases, the J end lost 0 bases, and 9 bases lay between the germline ends. In germline, CDR1 is SGHRS, CDR2 YFSETQ. CDR3 length equals 15 residues. CDR3 DNA: TGCGCCAGCAGCTTAGGCAGGGATAGCAATCAGCCCCAGCATTTT. It encodes CASSLGRDSNQPQHF.

The chain uses TRBV6-2 or TRBV6-3 and TRBJ1-1; D is undetermined. CDR1 is MNHEY, CDR2 SVGEGT, per germline. V dropped 2 bases and J dropped 0 bases, with 13 bases sitting between them. The CDR3 is 16 amino acids. In nucleotides, the CDR3 is TGTGCCAGCAGTTACATAAAGAGGGAGGTGAACACTGAAGCTTTCTTT. It codes for CASSYIKREVNTEAFF.

The chain combines TRBV11-3 with TRBJ1-1; D is perhaps TRBD1 (6 bases). The CDR3 extends over 13 amino acids. The germline V gene encodes CDR1 SGHNT and CDR2 YENEEA. The germline V and J ends were trimmed by 4 bases and 5 bases, with 11 bases remaining between them. This CDR3 is CASSYTGFTEAFF. CDR3 coding DNA: TGTGCCAGCAGCTATACAGGGTTTACTGAAGCTTTCTTT.

This CDR3 is CASSQEPGADEQYF. The CDR3 DNA sequence: TGCGCCAGCAGCCAAGAACCCGGAGCCGACGAGCAGTACTTC. The genes are TRBV4-1 and TRBJ2-7; D gene unclear. Germline CDR1 and CDR2: MGHRA and YSYEKL. The CDR3 is 14 amino acids. V lost 0 bases, J lost 5 bases, and 11 bases lay in between.

This clone came up once. CDR3 nucleotides: TGTGCCAGCCTCCTCCGGGGGGCCTATGGCTACACCTTC. Protein product: CASLLRGAYGYTF. The rearrangement uses TRBV2 and TRBJ1-2; the D gene is possibly TRBD1 (6 bases). V dropped 8 bases and J dropped 4 bases, with 14 bases sitting between them. This CDR3 spans 13 amino acids. From germline, CDR1 is SNHLY and CDR2 FYNNEI.

This chain joins TRBV3-1 (or the pseudogene TRBV3-2) and TRBJ2-1; D call uncertain. Trimming shortened V by 0 bases and J by 7 bases, and 13 bases separated the two germline ends. The CDR3 is made up of 15 amino acids. CDR1 is LGHDT and CDR2 is YNNKEL in the germline V gene (reference sequence). The chain's CDR3 is CASSQDLIGRNEQFF. The CDR3 region has the DNA TGTGCCAGCAGCCAAGACCTAATAGGTCGTAATGAGCAGTTCTTC.

This chain's CDR3 is CASSFTPNNYGYTF. In DNA form, the CDR3 reads TGTGCCAGCAGTTTCACACCCAATAACTATGGCTACACCTTC. The chain couples TRBV28 to TRBJ1-2, with D hard to call. Germline loops: CDR1 MDHEN, CDR2 SYDVKM. V lost 3 bases and J 1 base, leaving 9 bases between the germline ends. This CDR3 contains 14 residues.

The genes are TRBV7-6 and TRBJ1-4; D ambiguous. V shed 5 bases and J shed 7 bases, with 11 bases lying between them. Germline V gene lookup returns CDR1 SGHVS and CDR2 FNYEAQ. The CDR3 covers 13 residues. The CDR3 reads CASSPRVGEKLFF. The CDR3 DNA reads TGTGCCAGCAGCCCCCGGGTGGGTGAAAAACTGTTTTTT.

This chain connects TRBV5-1 to TRBJ1-1; 10 bases are shared with TRBD1. CDR1 SGHRS and CDR2 YFSETQ come from the germline V gene. V shed 2 bases, J shed 4 bases, and the junction held 8 bases outside the gene matches. The length of the CDR3 is 16 residues. CDR3 sequence: CASSLMDRGWGTEAFF. CDR3 coding DNA: TGCGCCAGCAGCTTAATGGACAGGGGGTGGGGCACTGAAGCTTTCTTT.

The chain employs TRBV27 and TRBJ1-5; D remains ambiguous. Germline V gene lookup returns CDR1 MNHEY and CDR2 SMNVEV (reference sequence). CDR3 length equals 15 residues. The ends were cut back, 2 bases at V and 3 bases at J, with 11 bases in the middle. CDR3 region: CASSLGSLDNQPQHF. CDR3 nucleotides: TGTGCCAGCAGTTTAGGCAGTCTTGACAATCAGCCCCAGCATTTT.